This T cell receptor beta chain was identified during a study of blood T cells in healthy people across ages (dated by TCRdb to between 2015 and 2016). For context, the study as a whole: In model experiments, roughly one uniquely barcoded TCR beta cDNA molecule per two T cells was captured by template switching. To track age-related changes in TCR beta repertoire diversity, the study relied on deep sequencing normalized with unique cDNA molecular identifiers. Donors of different ages were randomly distributed across sequencing lanes to avoid experimental bias. Using the same blood draw, the study looked at two additional independent replicas of 1 million unique cDNA reads for two donors, one aged 18 to 29 and the other aged 80 or older. The donors were split into four age groups: young (average about 15 years), middle-aged (roughly 42), aged (about 62) and long-lived (about 82). Overall study outcomes, separate from this receptor: Compared with the aged group, the long-lived group had more naive CD4+ T cells, fewer expanded clones and increased TCR diversity, suggesting age selection. The percentage of naive T cells measured by flow cytometry correlated strongly with observed TCR beta diversity. Estimates of total diversity based on one million sequenced T cells were regarded as lower bounds and as underestimates. Donor CMV infection status was unknown, potentially confounding age-related changes in expanded clonotypes. Conclusive comparison of naive and antigen-experienced compartments was prevented by the profiling of bulk unsorted PBMCs. As age increased, observed TCR beta diversity per million T cells dropped in a roughly linear way, and a significant reduction was already evident by age about 40.

In this sample, this clonotype turned up many times. Its antigen remains unidentified. Qualities for individual bases were not recorded, and no much larger clone is one base off. The donors were 40 or so Caucasian individuals from Russia, aged roughly 6 to 90 years, who were systemically healthy. Approximately 9.3 milliliters of peripheral blood were drawn from each donor into EDTA-treated Vacutainer tubes. Ficoll-Paque density-gradient centrifugation was used to isolate PBMCs, with at least 7 million per sample. Trizol reagent was used to extract total RNA from the PBMCs, yielding at least 5 micrograms per sample. Naive CD45RAhigh/CD27high T cell percentages were measured by flow cytometry on a PBMC aliquot from every donor. The CDR3 covers 19 residues, taking in both the cysteine and the phenylalanine. Only the CDR3 DNA is retained, 57 bases long and in frame from the first base. V and J lose 3 bases and 2 bases, and a span of 26 bases separates them. The germline V gene (reference sequence) provides CDR1 SGHNT and CDR2 YYREEE.

The library was made by 5' RACE. Sequencing relied on an Illumina HiSeq 2500. A second roughly 7 to 12 cycle PCR used a sample-barcoded 5' primer and a J-beta primer mix. Each TCR beta cDNA molecule received a unique molecular identifier from a template-switch 5' adaptor carrying 12 random nucleotides. At least 2.5 million CDR3-containing paired-end reads were obtained from each sample. All of the RNA was converted into first-strand cDNA using the Mint cDNA synthesis kit, with a TRBC-specific oligonucleotide serving as the primer. Following uracil-DNA glycosylase treatment, all cDNA underwent a first 18-cycle PCR with the universal primers M1SS and BC2_uni_R. The original methods were these. For normalization, 1 million high-quality reads, each with a distinct molecular identifier, were randomly selected from each sample. Instead of being binned into consensus sequences, reads that shared molecular identifiers were thrown out. MiTCR, with a Q25 quality threshold and the strictest error-elimination algorithm, was used for CDR3 identification, clonotype clustering and error correction. Lower-bound total TCR beta diversity was estimated with a nonparametric unseen species model using Euler transformation. TCRdb ran its own pipeline on the public reads, namely fastp trimming at Q25 and MiXCR clone calling, and kept in-frame beta chains. When rows share a CDR3 protein, they turn into one entry using the most common DNA and genes. The V and J calls shown here were made by TCRdb, not taken from the authors' results. The table for this sample lists some 1.7 million distinct CDR3 sequences; 28% of them were counted only once. About 8% of the sample comes from the top ten.

This chain is built from TRBV5-4 and TRBJ2-5; the D gene is unclear. The receptor's source is a woman in her twenties or thirties in good health. Sequencing was carried out using blood. CDR3 sequence: CASSSRGGRLFPFQETQYF. The nucleotides are TGTGCCAGCAGCTCTCGAGGCGGACGGCTGTTTCCTTTTCAAGAGACCCAGTACTTC.